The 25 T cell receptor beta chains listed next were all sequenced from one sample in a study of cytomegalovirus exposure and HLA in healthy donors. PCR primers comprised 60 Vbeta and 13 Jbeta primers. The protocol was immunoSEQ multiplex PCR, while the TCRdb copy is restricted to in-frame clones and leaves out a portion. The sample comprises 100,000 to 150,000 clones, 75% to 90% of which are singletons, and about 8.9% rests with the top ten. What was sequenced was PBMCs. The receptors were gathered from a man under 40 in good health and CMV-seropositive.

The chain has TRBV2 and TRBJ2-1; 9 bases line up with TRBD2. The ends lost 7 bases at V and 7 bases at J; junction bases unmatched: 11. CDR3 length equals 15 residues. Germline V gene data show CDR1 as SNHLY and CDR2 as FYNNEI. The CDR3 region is CASTFAGGPVNEQFF. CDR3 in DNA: TGTGCCAGCACCTTCGCGGGGGGGCCGGTTAATGAGCAGTTCTTC.

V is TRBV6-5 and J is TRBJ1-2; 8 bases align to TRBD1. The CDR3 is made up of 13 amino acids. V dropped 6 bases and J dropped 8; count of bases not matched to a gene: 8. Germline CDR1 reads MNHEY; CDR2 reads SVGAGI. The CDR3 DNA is TGTGCCAGCAGGCCTCAGGGGGCGCGAGGCTACACCTTC. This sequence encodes CASRPQGARGYTF.

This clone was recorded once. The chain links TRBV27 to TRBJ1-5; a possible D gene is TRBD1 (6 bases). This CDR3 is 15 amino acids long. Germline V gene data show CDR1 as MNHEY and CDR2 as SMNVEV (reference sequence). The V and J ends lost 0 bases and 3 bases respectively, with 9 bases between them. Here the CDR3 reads CASSLSWTANQPQHF. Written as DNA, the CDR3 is TGTGCCAGCAGTTTATCATGGACAGCCAATCAGCCCCAGCATTTT.

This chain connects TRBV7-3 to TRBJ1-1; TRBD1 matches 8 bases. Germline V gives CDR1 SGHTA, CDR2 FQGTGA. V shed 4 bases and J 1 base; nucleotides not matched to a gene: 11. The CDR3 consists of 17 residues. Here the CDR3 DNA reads TGTGCCAGCAGCTCGGGGAATGACAGGGGTGGGAACACTGAAGCTTTCTTT. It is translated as CASSSGNDRGGNTEAFF.

The CDR3 loop reads CAISESTGDEQYF. The CDR3 DNA reads as TGTGCCATCAGTGAGTCGACGGGTGACGAGCAGTACTTC. The rearrangement uses TRBV10-3 and TRBJ2-7, with no clear D. Trimming shortened V by 0 bases and J by 5 bases, and 8 bases separated the two germline ends. This CDR3 region has 13 residues. Germline lookup yields CDR1 ENHRY and CDR2 SYGVKD.

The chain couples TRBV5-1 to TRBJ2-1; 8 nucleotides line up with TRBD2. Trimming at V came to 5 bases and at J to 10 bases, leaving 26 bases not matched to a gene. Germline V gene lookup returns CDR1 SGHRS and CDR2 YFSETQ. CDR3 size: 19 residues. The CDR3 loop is CASRLKTGLEAIRLYEQFF. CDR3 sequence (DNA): TGCGCCAGCAGACTCAAAACGGGACTAGAGGCTATTCGTCTCTACGAGCAGTTCTTC.

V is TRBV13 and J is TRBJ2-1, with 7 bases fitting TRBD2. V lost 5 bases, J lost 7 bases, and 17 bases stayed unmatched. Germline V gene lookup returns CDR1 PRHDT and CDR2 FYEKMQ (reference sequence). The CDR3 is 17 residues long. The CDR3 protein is CASSPTSGRPGGNEQFF. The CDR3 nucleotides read TGTGCCAGCAGCCCCACCTCCGGGCGGCCCGGGGGGAATGAGCAGTTCTTC.

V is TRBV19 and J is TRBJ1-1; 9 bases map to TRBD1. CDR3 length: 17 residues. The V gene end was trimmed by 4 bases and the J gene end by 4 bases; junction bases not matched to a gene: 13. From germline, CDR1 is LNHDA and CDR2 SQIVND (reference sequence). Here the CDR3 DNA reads TGTGCCAGTAGTAGCCAACAGGGGGCTATAGGGGGCACTGAAGCTTTCTTT. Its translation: CASSSQQGAIGGTEAFF.

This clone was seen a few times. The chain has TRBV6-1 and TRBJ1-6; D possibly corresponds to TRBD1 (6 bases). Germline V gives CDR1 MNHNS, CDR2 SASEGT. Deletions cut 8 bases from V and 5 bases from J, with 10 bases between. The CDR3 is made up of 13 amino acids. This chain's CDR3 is CASHRDHNSPLHF. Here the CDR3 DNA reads TGTGCCAGCCACAGGGACCATAATTCACCCCTCCACTTT.

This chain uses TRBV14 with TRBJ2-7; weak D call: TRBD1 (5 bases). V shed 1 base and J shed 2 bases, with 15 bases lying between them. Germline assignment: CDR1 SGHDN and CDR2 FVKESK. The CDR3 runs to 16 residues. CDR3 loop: CASSQGLGDLPYEQYF. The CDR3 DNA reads TGTGCCAGCAGCCAAGGTCTAGGGGATTTACCCTACGAGCAGTACTTC.

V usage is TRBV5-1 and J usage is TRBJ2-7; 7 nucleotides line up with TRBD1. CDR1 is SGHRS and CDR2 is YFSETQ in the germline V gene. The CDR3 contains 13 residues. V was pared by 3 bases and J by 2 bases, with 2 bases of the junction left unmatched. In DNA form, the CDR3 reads TGCGCCAGCAGCTGGGACAGCACCTACGAGCAGTACTTC. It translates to CASSWDSTYEQYF.

CDR3 in amino acids: CASSWDRGGEQYF. The CDR3 DNA reads as TGCGCCAGCAGCTGGGACAGGGGCGGCGAGCAGTACTTC. This chain links TRBV5-1 with TRBJ2-7; 10 positions agree with TRBD1. The junction had 3 bases not matched to a gene; V was cut back by 3 bases and J by 6 bases. The CDR3 sequence is 13 residues long. The germline gives CDR1 SGHRS, CDR2 YFSETQ.

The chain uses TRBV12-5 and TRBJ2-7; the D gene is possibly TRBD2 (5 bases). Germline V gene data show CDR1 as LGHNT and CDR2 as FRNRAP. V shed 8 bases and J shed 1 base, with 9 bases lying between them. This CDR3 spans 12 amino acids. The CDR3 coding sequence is TGTGCTAGTTTAGGCGGGTCCTACGAGCAGTACTTC. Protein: CASLGGSYEQYF.

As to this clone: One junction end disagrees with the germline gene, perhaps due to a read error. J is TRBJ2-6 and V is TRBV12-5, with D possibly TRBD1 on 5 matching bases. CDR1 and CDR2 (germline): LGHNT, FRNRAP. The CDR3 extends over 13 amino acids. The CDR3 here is CASQASGANGLTF. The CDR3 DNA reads TGTGCTAGCCAGGCCTCTGGGGCCAACGGCCTGACTTTC.

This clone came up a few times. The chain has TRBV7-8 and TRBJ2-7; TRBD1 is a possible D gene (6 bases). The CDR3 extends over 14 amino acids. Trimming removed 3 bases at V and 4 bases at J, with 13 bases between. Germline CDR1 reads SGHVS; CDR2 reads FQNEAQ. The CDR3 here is CASSFGTSKYEQYF. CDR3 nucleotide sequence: TGTGCCAGCAGCTTTGGGACATCGAAATACGAGCAGTACTTC. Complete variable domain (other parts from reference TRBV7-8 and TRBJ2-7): GAGVSQSPRYKVAKRGQDVALRCDPISGHVSLFWYQQALGQGPEFLTYFQNEAQLDKSGLPSDRFFAERPEGSVSTLKIQRTQQEDSAVYLCASSFGTSKYEQYFGPGTRLTVT.

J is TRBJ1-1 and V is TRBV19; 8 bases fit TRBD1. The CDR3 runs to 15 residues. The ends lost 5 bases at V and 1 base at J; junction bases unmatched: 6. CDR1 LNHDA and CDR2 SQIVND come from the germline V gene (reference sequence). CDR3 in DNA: TGTGCCAGTAGTCCGCGACAGGGGTGGAACACTGAAGCTTTCTTT. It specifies CASSPRQGWNTEAFF.

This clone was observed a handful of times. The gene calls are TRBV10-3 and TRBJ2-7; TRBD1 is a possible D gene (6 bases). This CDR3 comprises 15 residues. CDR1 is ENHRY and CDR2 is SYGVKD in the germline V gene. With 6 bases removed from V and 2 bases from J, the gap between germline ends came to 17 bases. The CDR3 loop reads CAIRTSDSTTYEQYF. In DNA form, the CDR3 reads TGTGCCATCAGGACCTCGGACAGTACTACCTACGAGCAGTACTTC.

DNA of the CDR3: TGCGCCAGCAGCTCAGCAGACAGGGTCTATGGCTACACCTTC. As protein: CASSSADRVYGYTF. This sequence joins TRBV5-1 and TRBJ1-2, with 7 bases that match TRBD1. The CDR3 is 14 amino acids. V lost 3 bases and J lost 4; bases outside the gene matches: 6. CDR1 is SGHRS and CDR2 is YFSETQ in the germline V gene.

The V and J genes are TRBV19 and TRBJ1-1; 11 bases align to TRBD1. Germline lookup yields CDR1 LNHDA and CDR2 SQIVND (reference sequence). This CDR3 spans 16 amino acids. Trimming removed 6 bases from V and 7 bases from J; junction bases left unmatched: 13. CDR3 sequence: CASSTRDRGIEGEAFF. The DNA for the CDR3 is TGTGCCAGTAGCACCCGGGACAGGGGGATAGAGGGTGAAGCTTTCTTT.

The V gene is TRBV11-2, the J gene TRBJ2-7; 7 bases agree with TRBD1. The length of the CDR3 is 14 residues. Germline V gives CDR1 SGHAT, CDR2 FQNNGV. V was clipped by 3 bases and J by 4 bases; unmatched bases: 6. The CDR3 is CASSFYRGGYEQYF. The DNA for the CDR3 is TGTGCCAGCAGCTTCTACAGGGGTGGTTACGAGCAGTACTTC.

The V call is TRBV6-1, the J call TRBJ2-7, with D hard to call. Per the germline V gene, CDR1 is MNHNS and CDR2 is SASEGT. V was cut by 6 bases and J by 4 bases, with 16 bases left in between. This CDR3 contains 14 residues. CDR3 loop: CASSQTGDRYEQYF. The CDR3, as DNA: TGTGCCAGCAGCCAGACTGGAGACCGGTACGAGCAGTACTTC.

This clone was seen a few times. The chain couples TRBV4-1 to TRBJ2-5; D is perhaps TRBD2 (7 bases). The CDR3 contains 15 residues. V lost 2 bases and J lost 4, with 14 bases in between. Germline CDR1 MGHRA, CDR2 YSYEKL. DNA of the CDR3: TGCGCCAGCAGCCAAAACCCTGCGGGGGCAGAGACCCAGTACTTC. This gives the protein CASSQNPAGAETQYF.

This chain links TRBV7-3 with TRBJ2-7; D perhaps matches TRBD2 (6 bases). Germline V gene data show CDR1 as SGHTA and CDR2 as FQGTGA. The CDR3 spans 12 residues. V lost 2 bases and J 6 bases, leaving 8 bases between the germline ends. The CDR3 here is CASSLRGSEQYF. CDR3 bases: TGTGCCAGCAGCTTACGGGGGAGCGAGCAGTACTTC.

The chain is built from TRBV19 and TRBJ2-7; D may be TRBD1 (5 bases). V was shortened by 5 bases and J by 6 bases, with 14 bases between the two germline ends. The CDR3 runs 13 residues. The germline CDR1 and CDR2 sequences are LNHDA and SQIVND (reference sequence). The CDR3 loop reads CASSGQGGVEQYF. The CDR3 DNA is TGTGCCAGTAGTGGGCAGGGTGGCGTCGAGCAGTACTTC.

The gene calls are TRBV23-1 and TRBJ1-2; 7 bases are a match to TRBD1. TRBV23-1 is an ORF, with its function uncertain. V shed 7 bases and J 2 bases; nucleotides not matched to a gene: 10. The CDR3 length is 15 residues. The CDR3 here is CASTLTGTVNYGYTF. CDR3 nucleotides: TGCGCCAGCACTCTAACCGGGACAGTGAACTATGGCTACACCTTC.